These T cell receptor beta chains were read from a single sample in a study of blood T cell repertoires in COVID-19. Profiling relied on immunoSEQ multiplex PCR, and the TCRdb table lists in-frame clones only, not all of them. The sample gives about 170,000 clones, about 85% of which show up once; roughly 25% is in the top ten. The sample was peripheral blood. These receptor sequences come from a man aged 55 to 69 with acute or convalescent COVID-19. Both conserved end residues are part of each CDR3. A D gene is named only where the DNA matches it firmly. Rows give clone size only sometimes, using once, few, many, or a class for an expanded clone.

CASSFFGQGVADTQYF,TGTGCCAGCAGCTTCTTTGGGCAGGGGGTCGCAGATACGCAGTATTTT,TRBV7-8,TRBJ2-3,16,TRBD1,-
CSASPKSGEAFF,TGCAGTGCTAGTCCCAAATCGGGTGAAGCTTTCTTT,TRBV20-1,TRBJ1-1,12,-,-
CASSSWAHTAGYTF,TGTGCCAGCAGCTCCTGGGCCCACACCGCTGGCTACACCTTC,TRBV7-2,TRBJ1-2,14,-,-
CASSTGGGRETQYF,TGCGCCAGCAGTACCGGAGGGGGCCGGGAGACCCAGTACTTC,TRBV5-1,TRBJ2-5,14,-,-
CASSEGGREETQYF,TGCGCCAGCAGTGAGGGCGGCAGGGAAGAGACCCAGTACTTC,TRBV10-1,TRBJ2-5,14,-,once
CATSAGSGANVLTF,TGTGCCACCAGTGCAGGGTCCGGGGCCAACGTCCTGACTTTC,TRBV24-1,TRBJ2-6,14,-,-
CASSEAYRGLEAFF,TGTGCCAGCAGTGAAGCTTACAGGGGATTGGAAGCTTTCTTT,TRBV6-1,TRBJ1-1,14,TRBD1,-
CASSSTGTSSYNEQFF,TGTGCCAGCAGCTCCACCGGGACTAGCTCCTACAATGAGCAGTTCTTC,TRBV11-2,TRBJ2-1,16,TRBD2,-
CASRATVANYGYTF,TGTGCCTCCAGGGCAACAGTAGCTAACTATGGCTACACCTTC,TRBV2,TRBJ1-2,14,-,-
CSVEGGVNTEAFF,TGCAGCGTTGAAGGGGGGGTGAACACTGAAGCTTTCTTT,TRBV29-1,TRBJ1-1,13,-,-
CASSYEGRPTNYGYTF,TGTGCCAGCAGTTACGAAGGCAGGCCGACTAACTATGGCTACACCTTC,TRBV6-5,TRBJ1-2,16,-,-
CASSEGQGKGGYTF,TGTGCCAGCAGTGAAGGTCAGGGGAAAGGTGGCTACACCTTC,TRBV2,TRBJ1-2,14,-,-
CASESRNQPQHF,TGTGCCAGCGAGTCCAGGAATCAGCCCCAGCATTTT,TRBV6-5,TRBJ1-5,12,-,-
CASSQDGDQPQHF,TGTGCCAGCAGCCAAGACGGGGATCAGCCCCAGCATTTT,TRBV4-2,TRBJ1-5,13,-,-
CASRRDRTSGANVLTF,TGTGCCAGCAGGCGGGACAGGACCTCTGGGGCCAACGTCCTGACTTTC,TRBV27,TRBJ2-6,16,TRBD1,-
CASSVGRGNQPQHF,TGTGCCAGCAGCGTAGGGCGGGGGAATCAGCCCCAGCATTTT,TRBV9,TRBJ1-5,14,-,-
CASSYRGTGTPYEQYF,TGTGCCAGCAGTTACCGAGGAACCGGGACACCCTACGAGCAGTACTTC,TRBV6-5,TRBJ2-7,16,-,-
CASSLNGGWNTEAFF,TGTGCCAGCAGCTTAAATGGCGGGTGGAACACTGAAGCTTTCTTT,TRBV7-9,TRBJ1-1,15,-,-
CASSQFGAGDTEAFF,TGCGCCAGCAGCCAATTTGGGGCAGGGGACACTGAAGCTTTCTTT,TRBV4-1,TRBJ1-1,15,-,-
CASSPVKGQGLTDTQYF,TGTGCCAGCAGCCCGGTAAAGGGACAGGGGCTCACAGATACGCAGTATTTT,TRBV5-5,TRBJ2-3,17,TRBD1,-
CASSSATGGSGTEAFF,TGTGCCAGCAGCTCGGCGACAGGGGGCTCTGGCACTGAAGCTTTCTTT,TRBV3-1/TRBV3-2,TRBJ1-1,16,TRBD1,-
CASSPRLAEKETQYF,TGTGCCAGCAGCCCTCGACTAGCGGAAAAAGAGACCCAGTACTTC,TRBV11-3,TRBJ2-5,15,TRBD2,once
CASRKGLSYEQYF,TGTGCCAGCAGAAAGGGACTATCCTACGAGCAGTACTTC,TRBV5-4,TRBJ2-7,13,TRBD2,-
CASSPPRANYGYTF,TGCGCCAGCAGCCCCCCACGAGCTAACTATGGCTACACCTTC,TRBV10-2,TRBJ1-2,14,-,-
CASQLRGLTDTQYF,TGTGCCAGCCAATTAAGAGGTCTCACAGATACGCAGTATTTT,TRBV2,TRBJ2-3,14,-,-
CASSPHWTENSYNEQFF,TGTGCCAGCAGTCCCCATTGGACAGAAAACTCCTACAATGAGCAGTTCTTC,TRBV27,TRBJ2-1,17,-,-
CAWSPGVTYGYTF,TGTGCCTGGAGTCCCGGGGTTACCTATGGCTACACCTTC,TRBV30,TRBJ1-2,13,-,-
CASSQAGTTNTGELFF,TGTGCCAGCAGCCAAGCAGGGACAACGAACACCGGGGAGCTGTTTTTT,TRBV14,TRBJ2-2,16,-,once
CASSVRADTQYF,TGTGCCAGTAGTGTCAGGGCAGATACGCAGTATTTT,TRBV19,TRBJ2-3,12,-,-
CASSLVRDITSGANVLTF,TGTGCCAGCAGCTTAGTCCGGGACATTACTTCTGGGGCCAACGTCCTGACTTTC,TRBV7-9,TRBJ2-6,18,-,-
CASTTRFPNTGELFF,TGCGCCAGTACGACCAGGTTCCCGAACACCGGGGAGCTGTTTTTT,TRBV5-1,TRBJ2-2,15,-,-
CASSLDGLPSGYGYTF,TGCGCCAGCAGCTTGGACGGCCTGCCCTCAGGGTATGGCTACACCTTC,TRBV5-1,TRBJ1-2,16,-,-
CASSSVTEAFF,TGTGCCAGCAGCTCGGTGACTGAAGCTTTCTTT,TRBV11-2,TRBJ1-1,11,-,-
CASREGRHFWGGYTF,TGTGCCAGCAGGGAGGGAAGACACTTCTGGGGTGGCTACACCTTC,TRBV27,TRBJ1-2,15,-,-
CASSYRGSKSPLHF,TGTGCCAGCAGTTACCGGGGGAGTAAGTCACCCCTCCACTTT,TRBV6-5,TRBJ1-6,14,-,-
CATQRDRVGSYNEQFF,TGTGCCACCCAACGTGACAGGGTCGGCTCCTACAATGAGCAGTTCTTC,TRBV10-3,TRBJ2-1,16,TRBD1,once
CASSPRPGPADGYTF,TGTGCCAGCAGTCCCAGGCCAGGCCCTGCTGATGGCTACACCTTC,TRBV27,TRBJ1-2,15,-,-
CASSLSRGRFEAFF,TGTGCCAGCAGCTTAAGCAGGGGGCGATTTGAAGCTTTCTTT,TRBV11-2,TRBJ1-1,14,TRBD1,-
CASSQGRNYGYTF,TGCGCCAGCAGCCAAGGCAGGAACTATGGCTACACCTTC,TRBV4-3,TRBJ1-2,13,-,-